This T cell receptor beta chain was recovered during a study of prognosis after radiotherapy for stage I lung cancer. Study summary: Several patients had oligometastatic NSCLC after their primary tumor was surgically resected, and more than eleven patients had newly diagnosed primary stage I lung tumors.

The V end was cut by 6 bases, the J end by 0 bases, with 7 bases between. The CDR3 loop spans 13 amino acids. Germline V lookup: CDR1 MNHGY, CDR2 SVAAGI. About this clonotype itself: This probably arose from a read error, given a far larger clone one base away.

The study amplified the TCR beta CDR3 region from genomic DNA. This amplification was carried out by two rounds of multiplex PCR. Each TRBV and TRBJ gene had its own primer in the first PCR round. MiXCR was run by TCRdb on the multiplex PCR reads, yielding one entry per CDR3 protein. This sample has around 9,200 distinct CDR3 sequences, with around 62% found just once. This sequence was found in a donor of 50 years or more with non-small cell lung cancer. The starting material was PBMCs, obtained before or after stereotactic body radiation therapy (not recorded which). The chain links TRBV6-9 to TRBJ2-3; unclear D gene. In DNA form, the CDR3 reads TGTGCCAGCAGCCTGGAAAGCACAGATACGCAGTATTTT. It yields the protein CASSLESTDTQYF.